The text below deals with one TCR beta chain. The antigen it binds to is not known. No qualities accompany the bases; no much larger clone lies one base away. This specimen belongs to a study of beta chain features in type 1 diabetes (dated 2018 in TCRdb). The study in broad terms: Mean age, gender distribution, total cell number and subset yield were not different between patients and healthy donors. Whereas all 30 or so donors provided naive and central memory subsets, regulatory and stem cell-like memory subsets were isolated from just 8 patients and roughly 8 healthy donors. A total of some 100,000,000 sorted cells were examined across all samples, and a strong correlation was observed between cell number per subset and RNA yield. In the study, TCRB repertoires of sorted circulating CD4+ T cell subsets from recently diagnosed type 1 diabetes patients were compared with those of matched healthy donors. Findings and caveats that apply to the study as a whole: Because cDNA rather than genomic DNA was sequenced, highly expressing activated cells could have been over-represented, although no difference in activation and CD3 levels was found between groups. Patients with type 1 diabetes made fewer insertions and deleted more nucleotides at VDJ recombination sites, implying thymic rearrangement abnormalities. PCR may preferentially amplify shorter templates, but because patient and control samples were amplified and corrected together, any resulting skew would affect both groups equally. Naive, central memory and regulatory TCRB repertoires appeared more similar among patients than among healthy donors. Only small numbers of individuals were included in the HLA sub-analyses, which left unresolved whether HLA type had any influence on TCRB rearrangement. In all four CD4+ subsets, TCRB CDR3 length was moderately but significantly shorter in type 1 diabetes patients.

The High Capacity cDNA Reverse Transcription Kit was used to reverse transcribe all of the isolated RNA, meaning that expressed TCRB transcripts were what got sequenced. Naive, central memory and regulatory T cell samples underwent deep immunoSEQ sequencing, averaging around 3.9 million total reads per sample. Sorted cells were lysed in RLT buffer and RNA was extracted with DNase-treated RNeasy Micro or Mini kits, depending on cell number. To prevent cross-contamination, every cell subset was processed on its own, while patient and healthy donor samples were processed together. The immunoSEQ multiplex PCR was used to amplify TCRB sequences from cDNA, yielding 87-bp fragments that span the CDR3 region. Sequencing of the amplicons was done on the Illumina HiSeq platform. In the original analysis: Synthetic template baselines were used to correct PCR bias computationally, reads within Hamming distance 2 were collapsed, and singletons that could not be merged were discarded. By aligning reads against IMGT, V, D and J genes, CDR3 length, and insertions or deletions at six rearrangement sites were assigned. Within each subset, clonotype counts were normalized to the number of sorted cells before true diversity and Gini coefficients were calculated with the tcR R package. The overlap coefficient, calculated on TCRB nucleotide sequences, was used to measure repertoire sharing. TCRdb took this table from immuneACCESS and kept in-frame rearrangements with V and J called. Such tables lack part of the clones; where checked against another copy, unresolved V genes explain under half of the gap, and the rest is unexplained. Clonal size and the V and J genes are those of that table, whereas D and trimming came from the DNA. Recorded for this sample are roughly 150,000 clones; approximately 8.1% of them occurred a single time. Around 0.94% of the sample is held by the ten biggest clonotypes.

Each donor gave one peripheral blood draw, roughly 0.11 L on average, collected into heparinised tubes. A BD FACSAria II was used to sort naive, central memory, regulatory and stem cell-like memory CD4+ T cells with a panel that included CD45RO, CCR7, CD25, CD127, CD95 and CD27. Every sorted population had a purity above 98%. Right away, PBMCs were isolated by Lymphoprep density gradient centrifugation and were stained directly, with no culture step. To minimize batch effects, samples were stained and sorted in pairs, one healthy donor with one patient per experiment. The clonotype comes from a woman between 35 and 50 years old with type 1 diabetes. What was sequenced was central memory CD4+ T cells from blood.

The nucleotides read TGTGCCATCAGGTATACAGGGGGCTTCGAGCAGTACTTC. Its protein is CAIRYTGGFEQYF. The rearranged chain carries TRBV10-3 and TRBJ2-7; TRBD1 aligns with 9 central bases. V trim: 6 bases; J trim: 6 bases; unmatched bases: 6. The CDR3, cysteine through phenylalanine, is 13 amino acids long. The only DNA kept is the CDR3, 39 bases in frame from the first base. CDR1 is given as ENHRY and CDR2 as SYGVKD, both from the germline V gene.